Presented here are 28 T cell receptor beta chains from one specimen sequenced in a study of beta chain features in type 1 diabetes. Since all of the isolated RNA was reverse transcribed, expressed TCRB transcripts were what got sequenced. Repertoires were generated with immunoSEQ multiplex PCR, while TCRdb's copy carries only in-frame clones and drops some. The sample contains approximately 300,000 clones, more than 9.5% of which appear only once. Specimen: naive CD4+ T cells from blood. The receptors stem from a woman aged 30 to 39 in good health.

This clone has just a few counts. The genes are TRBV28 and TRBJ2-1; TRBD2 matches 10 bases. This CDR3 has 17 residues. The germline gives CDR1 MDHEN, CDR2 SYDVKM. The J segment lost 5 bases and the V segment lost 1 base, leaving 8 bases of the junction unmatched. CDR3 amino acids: CASSLFPSGSNHNEQFF. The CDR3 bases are TGTGCCAGCAGTTTATTCCCTAGCGGGAGCAACCACAATGAGCAGTTCTTC.

The CDR3 spells CATGAIRGNTEAFF. The CDR3 DNA follows: TGTGCCACCGGGGCCATCAGAGGAAACACTGAAGCTTTCTTT. The chain links TRBV15 to TRBJ1-1, with TRBD1 as a possible D gene (5 bases). This CDR3 region has 14 residues. Trimming cost V 8 bases and J 2 bases, with 15 bases left between them. Germline lookup yields CDR1 LNHNV and CDR2 YYDKDF (reference sequence).

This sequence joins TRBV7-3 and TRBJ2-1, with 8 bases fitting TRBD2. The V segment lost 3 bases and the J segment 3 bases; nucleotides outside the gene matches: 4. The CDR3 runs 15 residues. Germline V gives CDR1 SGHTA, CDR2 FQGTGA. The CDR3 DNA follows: TGTGCCAGCAGCTTCACTAGCGGAGGCTACAATGAGCAGTTCTTC. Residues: CASSFTSGGYNEQFF.

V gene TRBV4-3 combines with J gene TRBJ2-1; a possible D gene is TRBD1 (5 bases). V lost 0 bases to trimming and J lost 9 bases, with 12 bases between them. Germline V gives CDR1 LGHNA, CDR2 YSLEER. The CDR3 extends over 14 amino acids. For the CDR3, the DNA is TGCGCCAGCAGCCAAGATCCAGGGCCAGGTGAGCAGTTCTTC. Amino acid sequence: CASSQDPGPGEQFF.

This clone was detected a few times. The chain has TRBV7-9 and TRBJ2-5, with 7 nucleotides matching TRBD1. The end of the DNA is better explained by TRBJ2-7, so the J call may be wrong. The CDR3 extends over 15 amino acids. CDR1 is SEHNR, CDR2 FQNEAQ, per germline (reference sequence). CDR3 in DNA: TGTGCCAGCAGCTCCCCCCGCGACAGGGTCTACGAGCAGTACTTC. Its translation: CASSSPRDRVYEQYF.

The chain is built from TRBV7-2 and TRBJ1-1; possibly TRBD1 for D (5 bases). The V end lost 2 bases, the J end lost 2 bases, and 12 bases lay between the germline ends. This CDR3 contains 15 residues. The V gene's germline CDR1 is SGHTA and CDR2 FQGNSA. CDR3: CASSLWGGRNTEAFF. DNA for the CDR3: TGTGCCAGCAGCTTATGGGGGGGTAGAAACACTGAAGCTTTCTTT.

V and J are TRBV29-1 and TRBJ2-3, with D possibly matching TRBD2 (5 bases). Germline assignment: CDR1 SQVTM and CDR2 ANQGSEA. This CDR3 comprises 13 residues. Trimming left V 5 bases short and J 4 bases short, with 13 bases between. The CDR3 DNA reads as TGCAGCGTTTCCGTTCTCGGGGCAGATACGCAGTATTTT. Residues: CSVSVLGADTQYF.

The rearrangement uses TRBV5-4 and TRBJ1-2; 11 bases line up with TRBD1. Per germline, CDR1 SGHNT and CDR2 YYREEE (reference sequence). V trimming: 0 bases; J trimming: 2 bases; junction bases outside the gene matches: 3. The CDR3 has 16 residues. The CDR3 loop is CASSLGRTGGNYGYTF. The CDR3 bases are TGTGCCAGCAGCTTGGGGCGGACAGGGGGCAACTATGGCTACACCTTC.

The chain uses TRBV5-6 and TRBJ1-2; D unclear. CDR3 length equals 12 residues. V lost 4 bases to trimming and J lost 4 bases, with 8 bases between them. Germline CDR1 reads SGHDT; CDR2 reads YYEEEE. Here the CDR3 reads CASSTSGYGYTF. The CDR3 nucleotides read TGTGCCAGCAGCACTTCCGGCTATGGCTACACCTTC.

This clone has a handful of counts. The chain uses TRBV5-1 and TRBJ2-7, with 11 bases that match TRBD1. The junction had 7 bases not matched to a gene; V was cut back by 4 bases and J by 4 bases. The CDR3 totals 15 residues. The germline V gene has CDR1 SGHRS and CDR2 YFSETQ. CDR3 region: CASSLGTGGRYEQYF. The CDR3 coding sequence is TGCGCCAGCAGCCTAGGGACAGGGGGTCGATACGAGCAGTACTTC.

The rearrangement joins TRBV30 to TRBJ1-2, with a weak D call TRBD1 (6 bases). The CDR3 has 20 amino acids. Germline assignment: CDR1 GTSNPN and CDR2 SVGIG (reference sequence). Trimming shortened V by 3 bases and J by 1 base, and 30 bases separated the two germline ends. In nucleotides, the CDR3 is TGTGCCTGGAGCCGACGGAGTCCTCTAGGAGCGGACAGCCATAACTATGGCTACACCTTC. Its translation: CAWSRRSPLGADSHNYGYTF.

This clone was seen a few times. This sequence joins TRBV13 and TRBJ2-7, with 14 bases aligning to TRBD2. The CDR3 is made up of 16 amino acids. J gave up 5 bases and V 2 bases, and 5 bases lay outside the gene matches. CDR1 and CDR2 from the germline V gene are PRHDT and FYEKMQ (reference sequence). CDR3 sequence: CASSLYVTSGRDEQYF. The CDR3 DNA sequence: TGTGCCAGCAGCTTATATGTGACTAGCGGGAGGGACGAGCAGTACTTC. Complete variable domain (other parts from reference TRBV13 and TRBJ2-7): AAGVIQSPRHLIKEKRETATLKCYPIPRHDTVYWYQQGPGQDPQFLISFYEKMQSDKGSIPDRFSAQQFSDYHSELNMSSLELGDSALYFCASSLYVTSGRDEQYFGPGTRLTVT.

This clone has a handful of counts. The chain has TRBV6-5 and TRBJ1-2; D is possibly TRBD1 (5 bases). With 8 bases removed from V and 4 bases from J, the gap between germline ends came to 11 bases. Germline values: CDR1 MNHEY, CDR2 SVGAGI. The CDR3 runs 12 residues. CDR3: CASGDSFYGYTF. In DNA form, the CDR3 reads TGTGCCAGCGGGGACTCATTCTATGGCTACACCTTC.

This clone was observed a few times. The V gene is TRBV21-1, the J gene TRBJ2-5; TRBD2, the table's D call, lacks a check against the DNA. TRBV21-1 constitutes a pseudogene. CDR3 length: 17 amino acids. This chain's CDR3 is CASSKAARLARRETQYF. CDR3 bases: TGTGCCAGCAGCAAAGCCGCCCGACTAGCGAGGCGAGAGACCCAGTACTTC.

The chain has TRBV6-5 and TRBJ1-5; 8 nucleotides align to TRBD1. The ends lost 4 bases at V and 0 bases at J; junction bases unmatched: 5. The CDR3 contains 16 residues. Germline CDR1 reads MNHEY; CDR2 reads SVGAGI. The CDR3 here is CASSSGGLYSNQPQHF. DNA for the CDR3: TGTGCCAGCAGTTCAGGGGGCCTTTATAGCAATCAGCCCCAGCATTTT.

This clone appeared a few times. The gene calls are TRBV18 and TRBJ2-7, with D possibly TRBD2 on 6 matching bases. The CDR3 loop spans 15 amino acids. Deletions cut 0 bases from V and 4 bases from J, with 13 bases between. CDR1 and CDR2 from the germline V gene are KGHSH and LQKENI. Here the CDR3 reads CASSPPGSGGYEQYF. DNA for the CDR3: TGTGCCAGCTCACCACCTGGCAGTGGAGGGTACGAGCAGTACTTC. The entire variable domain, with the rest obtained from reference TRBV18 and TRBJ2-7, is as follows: NAGVMQNPRHLVRRRGQEARLRCSPMKGHSHVYWYRQLPEEGLKFMVYLQKENIIDESGMPKERFSAEFPKEGPSILRIQQVVRGDSAAYFCASSPPGSGGYEQYFGPGTRLTVT.

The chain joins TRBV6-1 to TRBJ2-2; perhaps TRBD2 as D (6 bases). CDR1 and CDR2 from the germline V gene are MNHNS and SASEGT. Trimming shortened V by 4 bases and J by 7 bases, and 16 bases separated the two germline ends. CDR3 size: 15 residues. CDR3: CASSAQRVLVGELFF. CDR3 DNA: TGTGCCAGCAGTGCTCAGCGGGTATTGGTCGGGGAGCTGTTTTTT.

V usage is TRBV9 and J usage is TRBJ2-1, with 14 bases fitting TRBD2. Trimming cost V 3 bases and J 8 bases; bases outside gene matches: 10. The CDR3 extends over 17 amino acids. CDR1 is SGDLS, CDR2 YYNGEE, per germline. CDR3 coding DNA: TGTGCCAGCAGCGAAGTCGGTAGGACTAGCGGGAGGCATGAGCAGTTCTTC. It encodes CASSEVGRTSGRHEQFF.

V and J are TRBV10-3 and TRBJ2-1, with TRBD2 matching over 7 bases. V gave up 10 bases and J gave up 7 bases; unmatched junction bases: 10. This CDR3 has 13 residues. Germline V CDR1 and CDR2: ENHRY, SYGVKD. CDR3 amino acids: CATNGGDTNEQFF. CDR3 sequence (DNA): TGTGCCACCAATGGGGGGGATACGAATGAGCAGTTCTTC.

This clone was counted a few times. CDR3 sequence: CASSYRGIAEQFF. In nucleotides, the CDR3 is TGTGCCAGCAGTTACCGGGGGATAGCGGAGCAGTTCTTC. J is TRBJ2-1 and V is TRBV6-5; D may be TRBD2 (6 bases). In germline, CDR1 is MNHEY, CDR2 SVGAGI. The V end was cut by 2 bases, the J end by 10 bases, with 12 bases between. The CDR3 consists of 13 residues.

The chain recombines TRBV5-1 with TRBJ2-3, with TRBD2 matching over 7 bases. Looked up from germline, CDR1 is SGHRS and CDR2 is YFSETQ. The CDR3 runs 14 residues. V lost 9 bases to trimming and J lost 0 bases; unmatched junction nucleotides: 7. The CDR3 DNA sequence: TGCGCCACCCGAGGGACTACGAGCACAGATACGCAGTATTTT. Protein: CATRGTTSTDTQYF. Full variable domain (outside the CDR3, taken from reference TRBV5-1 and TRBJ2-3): KAGVTQTPRYLIKTRGQQVTLSCSPISGHRSVSWYQQTPGQGLQFLFEYFSETQRNKGNFPGRFSGRQFSNSRSEMNVSTLELGDSALYLCATRGTTSTDTQYFGPGTRLTVL.

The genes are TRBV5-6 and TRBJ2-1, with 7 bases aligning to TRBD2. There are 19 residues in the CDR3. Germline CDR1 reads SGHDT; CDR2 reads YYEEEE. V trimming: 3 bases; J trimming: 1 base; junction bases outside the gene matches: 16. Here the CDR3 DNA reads TGTGCCAGCAGCTCAGGCTCTTCCTTCAGCGGGGTGTCCTACAATGAGCAGTTCTTC. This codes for CASSSGSSFSGVSYNEQFF.

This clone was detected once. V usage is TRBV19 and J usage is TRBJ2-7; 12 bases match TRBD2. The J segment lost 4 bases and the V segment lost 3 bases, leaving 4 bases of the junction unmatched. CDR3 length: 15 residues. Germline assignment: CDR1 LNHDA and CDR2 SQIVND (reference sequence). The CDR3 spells CASSIRLAGVYEQYF. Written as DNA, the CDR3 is TGTGCCAGTAGTATCAGACTAGCGGGAGTATACGAGCAGTACTTC. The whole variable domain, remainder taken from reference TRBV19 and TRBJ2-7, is DGGITQSPKYLFRKEGQNVTLSCEQNLNHDAMYWYRQDPGQGLRLIYYSQIVNDFQKGDIAEGYSVSREKKESFPLTVTSAQKNPTAFYLCASSIRLAGVYEQYFGPGTRLTVT.

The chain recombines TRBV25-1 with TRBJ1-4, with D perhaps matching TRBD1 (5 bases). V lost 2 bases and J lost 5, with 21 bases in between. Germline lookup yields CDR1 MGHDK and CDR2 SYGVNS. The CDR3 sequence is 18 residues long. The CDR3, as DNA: TGTGCCAGCAGTGAACATCGGGCCGGGGGGTTCCTCAATGAAAAACTGTTTTTT. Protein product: CASSEHRAGGFLNEKLFF.

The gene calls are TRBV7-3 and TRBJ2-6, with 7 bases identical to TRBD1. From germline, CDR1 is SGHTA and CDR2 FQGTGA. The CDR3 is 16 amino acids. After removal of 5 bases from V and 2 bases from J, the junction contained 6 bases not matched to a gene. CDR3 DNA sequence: TGTGCCAGCAGCCCTCGACAGGGTGCTGGGGCCAACGTCCTGACTTTC. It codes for CASSPRQGAGANVLTF.

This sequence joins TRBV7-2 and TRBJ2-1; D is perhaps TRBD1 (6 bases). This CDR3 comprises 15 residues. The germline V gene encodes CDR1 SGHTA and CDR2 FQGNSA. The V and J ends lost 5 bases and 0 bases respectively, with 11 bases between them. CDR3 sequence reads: CASSADRSSYNEQFF. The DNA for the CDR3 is TGTGCCAGCAGCGCCGACAGGTCCTCCTACAATGAGCAGTTCTTC.

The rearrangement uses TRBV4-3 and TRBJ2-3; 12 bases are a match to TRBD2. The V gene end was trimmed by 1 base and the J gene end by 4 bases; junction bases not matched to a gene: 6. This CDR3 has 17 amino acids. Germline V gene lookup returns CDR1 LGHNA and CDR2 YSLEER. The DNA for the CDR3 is TGCGCCAGCAGCCAAGGGGGAAGACTAGCGGGAGCAGATACGCAGTATTTT. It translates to CASSQGGRLAGADTQYF.

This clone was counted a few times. The CDR3 sequence is CASSLPLGTSGSGTDTQYF. In DNA form, the CDR3 reads TGTGCCAGCAGTTTACCCCTGGGGACTAGCGGGAGCGGCACAGATACGCAGTATTTT. This chain links TRBV28 with TRBJ2-3; 14 bases are a match to TRBD2. This CDR3 is 19 amino acids long. The germline V gene encodes CDR1 MDHEN and CDR2 SYDVKM. Trimming took 2 bases from V and 1 from J; bases not matched to a gene: 8.